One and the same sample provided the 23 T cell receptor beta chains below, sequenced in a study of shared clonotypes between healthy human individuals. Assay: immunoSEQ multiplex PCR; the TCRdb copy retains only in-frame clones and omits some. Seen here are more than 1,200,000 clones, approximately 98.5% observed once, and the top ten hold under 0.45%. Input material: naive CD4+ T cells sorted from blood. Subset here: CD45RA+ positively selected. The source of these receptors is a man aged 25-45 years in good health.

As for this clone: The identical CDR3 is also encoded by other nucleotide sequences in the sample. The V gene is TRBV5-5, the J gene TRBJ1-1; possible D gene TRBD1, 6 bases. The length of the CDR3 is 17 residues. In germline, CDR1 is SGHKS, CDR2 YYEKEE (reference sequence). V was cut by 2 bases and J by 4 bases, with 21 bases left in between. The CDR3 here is CASSFWFQGGGSTEAFF. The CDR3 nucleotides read TGTGCCAGCAGCTTCTGGTTCCAGGGAGGGGGTAGCACTGAAGCTTTCTTT.

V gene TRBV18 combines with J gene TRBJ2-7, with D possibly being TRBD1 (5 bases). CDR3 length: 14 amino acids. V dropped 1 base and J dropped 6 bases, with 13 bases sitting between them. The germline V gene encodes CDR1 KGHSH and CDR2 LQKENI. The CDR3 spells CASSPLQASGEQYF. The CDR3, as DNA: TGTGCCAGCTCACCACTACAGGCCTCGGGCGAGCAGTACTTC. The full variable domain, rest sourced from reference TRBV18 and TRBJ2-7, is NAGVMQNPRHLVRRRGQEARLRCSPMKGHSHVYWYRQLPEEGLKFMVYLQKENIIDESGMPKERFSAEFPKEGPSILRIQQVVRGDSAAYFCASSPLQASGEQYFGPGTRLTVT.

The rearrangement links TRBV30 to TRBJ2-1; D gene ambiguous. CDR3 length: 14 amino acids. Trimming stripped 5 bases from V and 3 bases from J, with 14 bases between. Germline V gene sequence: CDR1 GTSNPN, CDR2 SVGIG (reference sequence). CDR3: CAWWRRGSYNEQFF. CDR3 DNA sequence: TGTGCCTGGTGGCGGCGCGGTAGCTACAATGAGCAGTTCTTC.

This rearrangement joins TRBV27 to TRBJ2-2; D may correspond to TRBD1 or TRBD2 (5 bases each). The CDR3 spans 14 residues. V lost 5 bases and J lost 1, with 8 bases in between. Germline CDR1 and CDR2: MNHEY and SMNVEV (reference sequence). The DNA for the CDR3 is TGTGCCAGCAGTCGGGACGGGAACACCGGGGAGCTGTTTTTT. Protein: CASSRDGNTGELFF.

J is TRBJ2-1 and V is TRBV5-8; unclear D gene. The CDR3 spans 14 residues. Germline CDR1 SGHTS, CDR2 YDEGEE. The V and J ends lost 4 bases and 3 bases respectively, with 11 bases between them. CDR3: CASSAAPSYNEQFF. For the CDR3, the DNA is TGTGCCAGCAGCGCCGCACCTAGCTACAATGAGCAGTTCTTC.

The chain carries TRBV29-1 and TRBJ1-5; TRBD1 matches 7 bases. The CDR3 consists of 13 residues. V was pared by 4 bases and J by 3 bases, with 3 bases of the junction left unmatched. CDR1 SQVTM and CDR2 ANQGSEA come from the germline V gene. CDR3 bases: TGCAGCGTTGCCGGGACAGACAATCAGCCCCAGCATTTT. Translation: CSVAGTDNQPQHF. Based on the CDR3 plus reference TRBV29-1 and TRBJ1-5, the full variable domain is SAVISQKPSRDICQRGTSLTIQCQVDSQVTMMFWYRQQPGQSLTLIATANQGSEATYESGFVIDKFPISRPNLTFSTLTVSNMSPEDSSIYLCSVAGTDNQPQHFGDGTRLSIL.

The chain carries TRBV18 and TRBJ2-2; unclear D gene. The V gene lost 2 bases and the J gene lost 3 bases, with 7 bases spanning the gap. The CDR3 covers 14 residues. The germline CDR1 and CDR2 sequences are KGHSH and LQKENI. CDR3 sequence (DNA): TGTGCCAGCTCACCAAGGTCCTACACCGGGGAGCTGTTTTTT. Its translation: CASSPRSYTGELFF.

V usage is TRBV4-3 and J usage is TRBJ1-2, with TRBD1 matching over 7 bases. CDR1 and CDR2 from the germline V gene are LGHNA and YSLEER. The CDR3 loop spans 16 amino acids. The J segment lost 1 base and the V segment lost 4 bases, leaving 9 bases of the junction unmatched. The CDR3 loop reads CASSPRGTAYNYGYTF. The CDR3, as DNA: TGCGCCAGCAGCCCCCGAGGGACAGCCTATAACTATGGCTACACCTTC.

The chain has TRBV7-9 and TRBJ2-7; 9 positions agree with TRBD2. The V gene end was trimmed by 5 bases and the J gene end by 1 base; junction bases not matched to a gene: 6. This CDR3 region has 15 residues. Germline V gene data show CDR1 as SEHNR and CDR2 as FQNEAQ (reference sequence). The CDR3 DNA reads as TGTGCCAGCAGCGTAACGACTAGCGGTTCCTACGAGCAGTACTTC. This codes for CASSVTTSGSYEQYF.

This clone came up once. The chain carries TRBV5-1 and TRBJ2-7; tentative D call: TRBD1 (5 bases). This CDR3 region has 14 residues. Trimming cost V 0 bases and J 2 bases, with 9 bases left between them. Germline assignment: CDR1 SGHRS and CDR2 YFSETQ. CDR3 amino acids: CASSLGQLAYEQYF. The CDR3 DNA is TGCGCCAGCAGCTTGGGACAGCTTGCCTACGAGCAGTACTTC.

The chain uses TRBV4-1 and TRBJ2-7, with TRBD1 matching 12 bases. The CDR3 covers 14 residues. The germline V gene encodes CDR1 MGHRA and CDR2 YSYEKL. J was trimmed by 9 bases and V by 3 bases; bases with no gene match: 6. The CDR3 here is CASSQPGTGGGQYF. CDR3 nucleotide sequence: TGCGCCAGCAGCCAGCCCGGGACAGGGGGCGGGCAGTACTTC.

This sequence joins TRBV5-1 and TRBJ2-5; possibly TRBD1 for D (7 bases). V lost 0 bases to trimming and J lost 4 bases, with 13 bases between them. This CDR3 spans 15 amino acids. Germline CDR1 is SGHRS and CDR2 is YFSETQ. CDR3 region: CASSLAHRGGETQYF. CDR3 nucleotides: TGCGCCAGCAGCTTGGCCCACAGGGGAGGAGAGACCCAGTACTTC.

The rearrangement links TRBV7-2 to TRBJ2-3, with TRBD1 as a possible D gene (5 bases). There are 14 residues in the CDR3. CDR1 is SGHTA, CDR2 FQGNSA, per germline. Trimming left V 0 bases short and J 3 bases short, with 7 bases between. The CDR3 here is CASSLAKGTDTQYF. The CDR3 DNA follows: TGTGCCAGCAGCTTAGCAAAGGGGACAGATACGCAGTATTTT.

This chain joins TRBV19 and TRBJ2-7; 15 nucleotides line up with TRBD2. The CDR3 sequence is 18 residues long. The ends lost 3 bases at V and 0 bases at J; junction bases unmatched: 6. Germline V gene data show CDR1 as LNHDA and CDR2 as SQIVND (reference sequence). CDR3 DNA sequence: TGTGCCAGTAGTATCAAGGGACTAGCGGGAGGAAGCTCCTACGAGCAGTACTTC. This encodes CASSIKGLAGGSSYEQYF.

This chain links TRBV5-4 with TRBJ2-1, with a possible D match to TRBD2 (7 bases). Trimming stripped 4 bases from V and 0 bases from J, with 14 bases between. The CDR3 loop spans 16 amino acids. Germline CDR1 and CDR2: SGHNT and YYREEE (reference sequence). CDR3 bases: TGTGCCAGCAGCACGGGGGGACACCTCTCCTACAATGAGCAGTTCTTC. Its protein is CASSTGGHLSYNEQFF. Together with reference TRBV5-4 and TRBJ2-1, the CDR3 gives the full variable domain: ETGVTQSPTHLIKTRGQQVTLRCSSQSGHNTVSWYQQALGQGPQFIFQYYREEENGRGNFPPRFSGLQFPNYSSELNVNALELDDSALYLCASSTGGHLSYNEQFFGPGTRLTVL.

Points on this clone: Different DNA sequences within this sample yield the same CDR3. The CDR3 loop is CASSPREETQYF. The CDR3 DNA reads TGTGCCAGCTCACCACGGGAGGAGACCCAGTACTTC. J is TRBJ2-5 and V is TRBV18, with D possibly TRBD2 on 5 matching bases. CDR3 length equals 12 residues. V lost 1 base and J lost 5, with 5 bases in between. CDR1 is KGHSH, CDR2 LQKENI, per germline.

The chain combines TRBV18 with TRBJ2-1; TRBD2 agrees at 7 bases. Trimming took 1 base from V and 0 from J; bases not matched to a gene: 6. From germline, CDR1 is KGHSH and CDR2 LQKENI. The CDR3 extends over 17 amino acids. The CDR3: CASSPRPGLSSYNEQFF. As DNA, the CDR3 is TGTGCCAGCTCACCACGGCCGGGACTAAGCTCCTACAATGAGCAGTTCTTC.

The CDR3 DNA sequence: TGTGCCAGCTCTGGACAGGGGGCGATTGGCTACACCTTC. Translating it yields CASSGQGAIGYTF. V and J are TRBV28 and TRBJ1-2; 11 nucleotides align to TRBD1. The CDR3 sequence is 13 residues long. Per the germline V gene, CDR1 is MDHEN and CDR2 is SYDVKM. V trimming: 8 bases; J trimming: 7 bases; junction bases outside the gene matches: 6.

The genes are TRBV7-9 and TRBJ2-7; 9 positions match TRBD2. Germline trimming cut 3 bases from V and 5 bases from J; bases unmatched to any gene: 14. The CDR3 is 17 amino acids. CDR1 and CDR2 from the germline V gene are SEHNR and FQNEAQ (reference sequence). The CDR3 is CASSFSLAGPPPHEQYF. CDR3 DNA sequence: TGTGCCAGCAGCTTCTCCCTAGCGGGACCCCCTCCCCACGAGCAGTACTTC.

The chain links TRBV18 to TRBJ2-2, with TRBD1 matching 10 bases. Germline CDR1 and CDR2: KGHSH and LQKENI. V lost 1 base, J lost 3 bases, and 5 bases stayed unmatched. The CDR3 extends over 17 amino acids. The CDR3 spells CASSPLPGTGDTGELFF. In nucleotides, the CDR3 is TGTGCCAGCTCACCACTCCCCGGGACAGGGGACACCGGGGAGCTGTTTTTT.

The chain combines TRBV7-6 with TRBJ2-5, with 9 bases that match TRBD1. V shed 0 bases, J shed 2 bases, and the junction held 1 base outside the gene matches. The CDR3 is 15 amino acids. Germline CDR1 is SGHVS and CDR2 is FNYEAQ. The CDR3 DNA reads TGTGCCAGCAGCTTAGCAGGGACAGGGCAAGAGACCCAGTACTTC. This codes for CASSLAGTGQETQYF. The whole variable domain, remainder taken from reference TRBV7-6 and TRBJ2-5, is GAGVSQSPRYKVTKRGQDVALRCDPISGHVSLYWYRQALGQGPEFLTYFNYEAQQDKSGLPNDRFSAERPEGSISTLTIQRTEQRDSAMYRCASSLAGTGQETQYFGPGTRLLVL.

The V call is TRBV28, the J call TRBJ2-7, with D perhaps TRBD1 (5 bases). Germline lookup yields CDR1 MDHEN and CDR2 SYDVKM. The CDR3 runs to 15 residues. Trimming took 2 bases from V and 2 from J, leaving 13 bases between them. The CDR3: CASSLVGRVTYEQYF. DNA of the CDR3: TGTGCCAGCAGTTTAGTGGGCAGGGTCACCTACGAGCAGTACTTC.

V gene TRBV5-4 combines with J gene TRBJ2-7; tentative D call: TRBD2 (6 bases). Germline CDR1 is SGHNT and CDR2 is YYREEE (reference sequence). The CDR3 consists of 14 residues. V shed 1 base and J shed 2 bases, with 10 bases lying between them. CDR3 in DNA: TGTGCCAGCAGCTTGTATCGGGAGCCCTACGAGCAGTACTTC. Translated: CASSLYREPYEQYF.